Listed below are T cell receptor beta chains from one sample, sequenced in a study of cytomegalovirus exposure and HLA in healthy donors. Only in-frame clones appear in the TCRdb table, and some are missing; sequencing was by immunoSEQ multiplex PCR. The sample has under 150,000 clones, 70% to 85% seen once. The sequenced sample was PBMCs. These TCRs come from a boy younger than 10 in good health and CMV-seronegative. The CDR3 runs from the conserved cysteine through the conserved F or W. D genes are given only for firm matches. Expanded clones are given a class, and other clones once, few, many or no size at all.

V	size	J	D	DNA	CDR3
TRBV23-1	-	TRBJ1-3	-	TGCGCCAGCAGTGTGAAAGACAGATTCTCTGGAAACACCATATATTTT	CASSVKDRFSGNTIYF
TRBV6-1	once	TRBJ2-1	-	TGTGCCAGCAGTGAGTGGAGGGGGCAGGGGTTTGGCAATGAGCAGTTCTTC	CASSEWRGQGFGNEQFF
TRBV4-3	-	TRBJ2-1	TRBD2	TGCGCCAGCAGCCAAGATCGGGGGGATAATGAGCAGTTCTTC	CASSQDRGDNEQFF
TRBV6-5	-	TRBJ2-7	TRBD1	TGTGCCAGCAGATTCGGACAGGCAAACTCGGAGCAGTACTTC	CASRFGQANSEQYF
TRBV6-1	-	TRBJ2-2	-	TGTGCCAGCAGTGAAGCCGTAGGGAGTTCGGCGAACACCGGGGAGCTGTTTTTT	CASSEAVGSSANTGELFF
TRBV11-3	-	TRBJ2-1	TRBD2	TGTGCCAGCAGGGGACTAGGGAATGAGCAGTTCTTC	CASRGLGNEQFF
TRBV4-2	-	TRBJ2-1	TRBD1	TGTGCCAGCAGCCAAGCTCCCGGGGACAGGGGCTACAATGAGCAGTTCTTC	CASSQAPGDRGYNEQFF
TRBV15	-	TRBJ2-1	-	TGTGCCACCAGCAGCGCCGGGGCCTACAATGAGCAGTTCTTC	CATSSAGAYNEQFF
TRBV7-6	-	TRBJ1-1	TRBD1	TGTGCCAGCAGCTTAACAGGGGGCACCGAAGCTTTCTTT	CASSLTGGTEAFF
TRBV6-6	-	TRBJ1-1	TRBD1	TGTGCCAGCAGCCCCGCAACAGGGGGCAACACTGAAGCTTTCTTT	CASSPATGGNTEAFF
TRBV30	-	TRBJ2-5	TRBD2	TGTGCCTGGAGTGGACTAGCGGGGGCTTCACGGAGGGAGACCCAGTACTTC	CAWSGLAGASRRETQYF
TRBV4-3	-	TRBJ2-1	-	TGCGCCAGCAGCCAAGATTCCGCGGGGGCGTCCTACAATGAGCAGTTCTTC	CASSQDSAGASYNEQFF
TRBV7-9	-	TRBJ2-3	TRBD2	TGTGCCAGCAGCCTCCATTCCGGGACTAGCGGGGGGGCCACAGATACGCAGTATTTT	CASSLHSGTSGGATDTQYF
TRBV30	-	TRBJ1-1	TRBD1	TGTGCCTGGGGGGGACAGTTGAACACTGAAGCTTTCTTT	CAWGGQLNTEAFF
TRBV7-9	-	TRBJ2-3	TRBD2	TGTGCCAGCAGCTTCCGAGCGGGATCCACAGATACGCAGTATTTT	CASSFRAGSTDTQYF
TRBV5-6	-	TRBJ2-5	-	TGTGCCAGCAGCCCTCCCGAGGGGGACCAAGAGACCCAGTACTTC	CASSPPEGDQETQYF
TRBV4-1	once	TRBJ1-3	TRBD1	TGCGCCAGCAGCCACATGGACAGGGAGCTTGGAAACACCATATATTTT	CASSHMDRELGNTIYF
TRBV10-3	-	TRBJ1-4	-	TGTGCCATCAGTGAGTCGTTCGGGGGTGCTAATGAAAAACTGTTTTTT	CAISESFGGANEKLFF
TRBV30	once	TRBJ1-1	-	TGTGCCTGGAGTGCCGGCAGGGAGGTGAACACTGAAGCTTTCTTT	CAWSAGREVNTEAFF
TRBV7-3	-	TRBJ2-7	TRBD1	TGTGCCAGCAGCACCGGGACAGGGGGCTACGAGCAGTACTTC	CASSTGTGGYEQYF
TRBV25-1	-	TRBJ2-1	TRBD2	TGTGCCAGCAGGTCTAGCGGGACCTACAATGAGCAGTTCTTC	CASRSSGTYNEQFF
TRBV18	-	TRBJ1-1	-	TGTGCCAGCTCAAGACAGGCCATGAACACTGAAGCTTTCTTT	CASSRQAMNTEAFF
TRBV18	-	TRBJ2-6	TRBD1	TGTGCCAGCTCATCCCGCATAATTCAGACAGGGTCGGGTGGGGCCAACGTCCTGACTTTC	CASSSRIIQTGSGGANVLTF
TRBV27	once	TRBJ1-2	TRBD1	TGTGCCAGCAGTCCTAGGGGACAGGGGAACTATGGCTACACCTTC	CASSPRGQGNYGYTF
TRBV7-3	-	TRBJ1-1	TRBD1	TGTGCCAGCAGCTTAGACAGGGACACTGAAGCTTTCTTT	CASSLDRDTEAFF
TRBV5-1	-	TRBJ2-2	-	TGCGCCAGCAGCCCTGGAGGTAAGGGCGCGAACACCGGGGAGCTGTTTTTT	CASSPGGKGANTGELFF
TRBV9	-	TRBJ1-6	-	TGTGCCAGCAGCACAACCGGAGGACAGCCACATAATTCACCCCTCCACTTT	CASSTTGGQPHNSPLHF
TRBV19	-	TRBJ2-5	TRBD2	TGTGCCAGTAGTGAAGTGTGGGGGACTAGCGGGAGGATAGGGGAGACCCAGTACTTC	CASSEVWGTSGRIGETQYF
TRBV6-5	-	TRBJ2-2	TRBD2	TGTGCCAGCAGTTTCGGGACTAGCGGACTGCGGGAGCTGTTTTTT	CASSFGTSGLRELFF
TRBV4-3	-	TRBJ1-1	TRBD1	TGCGCCAGCAGCCAGGGACAGGGCGACACTGAAGCTTTCTTT	CASSQGQGDTEAFF
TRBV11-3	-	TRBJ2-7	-	TGTGCCAGCAGCTCTCCCGGGGGGCTCGAGCAGTACTTC	CASSSPGGLEQYF
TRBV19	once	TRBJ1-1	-	TGTGCCAGTAGTATAAGCGGGGGCATGGAATGGGCGGTGAACACTGAAGCTTTCTTT	CASSISGGMEWAVNTEAFF
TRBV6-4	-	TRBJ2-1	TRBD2	TGTGCCAGCAGTCCGGACGGGGGGGGATACAATGAGCAGTTCTTC	CASSPDGGGYNEQFF
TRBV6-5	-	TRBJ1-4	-	TGTGCCAGCAGCCCGCAGGGAAATGAAAAACTGTTTTTT	CASSPQGNEKLFF
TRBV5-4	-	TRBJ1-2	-	TGTGCCAGCAGCTTGGTAAGGGAAAAGAGGGATGGCTACACCTTC	CASSLVREKRDGYTF
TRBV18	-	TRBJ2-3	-	TGTGCCAGCTCACCACCGGTTAGGAGGGGAAGGACAGATACGCAGTATTTT	CASSPPVRRGRTDTQYF
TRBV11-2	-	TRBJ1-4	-	TGTGCCAGCAGCTTATTACAGCATAATGAAAAACTGTTTTTT	CASSLLQHNEKLFF
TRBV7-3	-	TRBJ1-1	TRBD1	TGTGCCAGCAGCTTCCGACAGGGGGGCACTGAAGCTTTCTTT	CASSFRQGGTEAFF
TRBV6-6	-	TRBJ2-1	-	TGTGCCAGCAGTTTCCCAGGGGACAATGAGCAGTTCTTC	CASSFPGDNEQFF
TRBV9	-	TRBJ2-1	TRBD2	TGTGCCAGCAGCGTAGAAGCGGGGGGGAGCTCCTACAATGAGCAGTTCTTC	CASSVEAGGSSYNEQFF
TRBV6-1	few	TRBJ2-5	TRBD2	TGTGCCAGCAACGCCGGGACTAGCGGGACGGAGACCCAGTACTTC	CASNAGTSGTETQYF
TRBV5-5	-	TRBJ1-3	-	TGTGCCAGCAGCTTGGCTGGCAGCTCTGGAAACACCATATATTTT	CASSLAGSSGNTIYF